The 23 T cell receptor beta chains below all came from one sample that was sequenced in a study of cytomegalovirus exposure and HLA in healthy donors (dated by TCRdb to 2016 to 2017). The library was made by the immunoSEQ multiplex PCR assay. For the multiplex PCR, a mixture combining 60 forward primers for TCR Vbeta segments and 13 reverse primers for TCR Jbeta segments was used. TCRdb stores this immuneACCESS table with in-frame sequences only. Part of the clones is absent; in the studies checked, under half of the shortfall reflects unresolved V genes, and no reason is known for the rest. Across this sample there are roughly 120,000 clones, with approximately 8% seen only once. The ten largest clones capture 5% to 6.5% of the sample. Sequencing was done on a sample of PBMCs. The receptors were sampled from a woman aged 40-49 years in good health and CMV-seropositive.

The chain couples TRBV7-9 to TRBJ2-5; TRBD2 agrees at 7 bases. The CDR3 contains 15 residues. V dropped 3 bases and J dropped 0; count of bases not matched to a gene: 4. CDR1 is SEHNR and CDR2 is FQNEAQ in the germline V gene (reference sequence). The CDR3 reads CASSFSGTNQETQYF. CDR3 DNA: TGTGCCAGCAGCTTTTCCGGGACTAACCAAGAGACCCAGTACTTC.

This clone was counted only a few times. V usage is TRBV15 and J usage is TRBJ1-3; D remains ambiguous. Trimming cost V 1 base and J 0 bases, with 10 bases left between them. Germline values: CDR1 LNHNV, CDR2 YYDKDF (reference sequence). The CDR3 is made up of 16 amino acids. The CDR3 coding sequence is TGTGCCACCAGCAGAGGAGGATTCGGCTCTGGAAACACCATATATTTT. This gives the protein CATSRGGFGSGNTIYF.

This clone was observed a handful of times. The chain uses TRBV7-3 and TRBJ2-7; no firm D call. V gave up 6 bases and J gave up 4 bases, with 13 bases separating them. The CDR3 consists of 13 residues. Germline V gene lookup returns CDR1 SGHTA and CDR2 FQGTGA. The CDR3 nucleotides read TGTGCCAGCAGTCCGGGTTTTACGTACGAGCAGTACTTC. This codes for CASSPGFTYEQYF. The complete variable domain, with remaining parts taken from reference TRBV7-3 and TRBJ2-7, reads GAGVSQTPSNKVTEKGKYVELRCDPISGHTALYWYRQSLGQGPEFLIYFQGTGAADDSGLPNDRFFAVRPEGSVSTLKIQRTERGDSAVYLCASSPGFTYEQYFGPGTRLTVT.

This clone was found a few times. The V and J genes are TRBV11-3 and TRBJ1-5; no clear D. Germline CDR1 SGHNT, CDR2 YENEEA. The CDR3 spans 13 residues. With 4 bases removed from V and 4 bases from J, the gap between germline ends came to 8 bases. This CDR3 reads CASSSGGNQPQHF. The CDR3 region has the DNA TGTGCCAGCAGCTCGGGAGGGAATCAGCCCCAGCATTTT.

This clone appeared a few times. The gene calls are TRBV30 and TRBJ1-5; 8 nucleotides agree with TRBD1. Trimming cost V 5 bases and J 4 bases; bases outside gene matches: 4. The CDR3 runs to 13 residues. Per the germline V gene, CDR1 is GTSNPN and CDR2 is SVGIG (reference sequence). For the CDR3, the DNA is TGTGCCTGGGGTGGACAGGGAAATCAGCCCCAGCATTTT. It encodes CAWGGQGNQPQHF. Supplemented by reference TRBV30 and TRBJ1-5, the full variable domain reads SQTIHQWPATLVQPVGSPLSLECTVEGTSNPNLYWYRQAAGRGLQLLFYSVGIGQISSEVPQNLSASRPQDRQFILSSKKLLLSDSGFYLCAWGGQGNQPQHFGDGTRLSIL.

This clone has just a few counts. CDR3: CASSWGDFYEQYF. In nucleotides, the CDR3 is TGTGCCAGCAGTTGGGGGGACTTCTACGAGCAGTACTTC. V gene TRBV27 combines with J gene TRBJ2-7; D possibly corresponds to TRBD2 (6 bases). The CDR3 sequence is 13 residues long. V dropped 4 bases and J dropped 3 bases, with 10 bases sitting between them. CDR1 MNHEY and CDR2 SMNVEV come from the germline V gene (reference sequence).

This clone appeared many times. The sample contains more than one DNA sequence encoding this CDR3. The chain uses TRBV29-1 and TRBJ1-1; D not resolved. This CDR3 has 11 residues. The germline V gene encodes CDR1 SQVTM and CDR2 ANQGSEA. Trimming removed 6 bases at V and 1 base at J, with 6 bases between. CDR3 sequence (DNA): TGCAGCGTCCCCAAGAACACTGAAGCTTTCTTT. Its protein is CSVPKNTEAFF.

This clone was seen a few times. V is TRBV4-2 and J is TRBJ1-5; 11 nucleotides match TRBD1. V was clipped by 1 base and J by 6 bases; unmatched bases: 8. Germline CDR1 is LGHNA and CDR2 is YNFKEQ. The CDR3 is made up of 17 amino acids. The DNA of the CDR3 is TGTGCCAGCAGCCAAGTTCCCGGACAGGGGGCAAGTCAGCCCCAGCATTTT. Translating gives CASSQVPGQGASQPQHF.

The J gene is TRBJ1-1, the V gene TRBV2; no definite D call. Deletions cut 8 bases from V and 4 bases from J, with 20 bases between. This CDR3 comprises 15 residues. Germline CDR1 and CDR2: SNHLY and FYNNEI. CDR3 bases: TGTGCCAGCGTACAGCAGATCTCGACGGCCACTGAAGCTTTCTTT. Translating gives CASVQQISTATEAFF.

This clone was detected a few times. This chain connects TRBV7-3 to TRBJ1-1; D gene ambiguous. V shed 1 base and J shed 1 base, with 7 bases lying between them. The germline V gene has CDR1 SGHTA and CDR2 FQGTGA. CDR3 length: 14 amino acids. The CDR3 bases are TGTGCCAGCAGCTTAAGGACTAAGAACACTGAAGCTTTCTTT. It translates to CASSLRTKNTEAFF.

The chain joins TRBV30 to TRBJ2-1; TRBD2 matches at 7 bases. The CDR3 covers 11 residues. Germline CDR1 reads GTSNPN; CDR2 reads SVGIG (reference sequence). The V segment lost 5 bases and the J segment 10 bases; nucleotides outside the gene matches: 5. The CDR3 is CAWEGGHEQFF. In DNA form, the CDR3 reads TGTGCCTGGGAGGGAGGGCACGAGCAGTTCTTC.

In its sample, this clone was seen once. The chain employs TRBV6-1 and TRBJ1-1, with TRBD1 identical over 10 bases. Trimming cost V 11 bases and J 5 bases; bases outside gene matches: 8. Germline-derived CDR1 and CDR2 are MNHNS and SASEGT. The CDR3 length is 13 residues. CDR3 sequence: CAGAGTGETEAFF. CDR3 nucleotides: TGTGCCGGCGCCGGGACAGGGGAGACTGAAGCTTTCTTT.

This clone was observed a few times. The chain recombines TRBV27 with TRBJ1-5, with D possibly matching TRBD1 (6 bases). The V end was cut by 1 base, the J end by 7 bases, with 11 bases between. CDR1 and CDR2 (germline): MNHEY, SMNVEV (reference sequence). There are 14 residues in the CDR3. CDR3 nucleotide sequence: TGTGCCAGCAGTTTATACAGGGTAGGACAGCCCCAGCATTTT. This sequence encodes CASSLYRVGQPQHF.

This chain connects TRBV7-6 to TRBJ2-1; tentative D call: TRBD1 (5 bases). Germline loops: CDR1 SGHVS, CDR2 FNYEAQ. V dropped 5 bases and J dropped 7 bases, with 9 bases sitting between them. The length of the CDR3 is 12 residues. CDR3 nucleotides: TGTGCCAGCAGCCATAACAGGAATGAGCAGTTCTTC. As protein: CASSHNRNEQFF. Using reference TRBV7-6 and TRBJ2-1 for the parts outside the CDR3, the full variable domain is GAGVSQSPRYKVTKRGQDVALRCDPISGHVSLYWYRQALGQGPEFLTYFNYEAQQDKSGLPNDRFSAERPEGSISTLTIQRTEQRDSAMYRCASSHNRNEQFFGPGTRLTVL.

V usage is TRBV5-1 and J usage is TRBJ1-1, with 12 bases lining up with TRBD1. Germline V gene sequence: CDR1 SGHRS, CDR2 YFSETQ. The V gene end was trimmed by 0 bases and the J gene end by 6 bases; junction bases not matched to a gene: 6. The CDR3 has 16 amino acids. CDR3 region: CASSLGGGQGASEAFF. Written as DNA, the CDR3 is TGCGCCAGCAGCTTGGGAGGGGGACAGGGGGCTTCTGAAGCTTTCTTT.

Remarks on this clone: The same CDR3 is also encoded by other DNA sequences in this sample. This chain links TRBV5-1 with TRBJ2-7; the D gene is possibly TRBD1 (6 bases). The CDR3 loop spans 14 amino acids. V lost 1 base, J lost 0 bases, and 8 bases lay in between. Per germline, CDR1 SGHRS and CDR2 YFSETQ. CDR3 coding DNA: TGCGCCAGCAGCTTGACGACAGGCTCCTACGAGCAGTACTTC. Translating gives CASSLTTGSYEQYF.

The sample holds a few counts of this clone. The rearrangement uses TRBV19 and TRBJ1-2, with TRBD1 as a possible D gene (5 bases). There are 14 residues in the CDR3. From germline, CDR1 is LNHDA and CDR2 SQIVND (reference sequence). V lost 0 bases, J lost 7 bases, and 12 bases lay in between. CDR3 coding DNA: TGTGCCAGTAGTATAGACAGGGATTCAACTGGCTACACCTTC. Translating it yields CASSIDRDSTGYTF.

Only a few counts were recorded for this clone. The chain is built from TRBV27 and TRBJ2-3; tentatively, D is TRBD1 (5 bases). Trimming left V 3 bases short and J 3 bases short, with 13 bases between. The CDR3 spans 15 residues. Germline CDR1 and CDR2: MNHEY and SMNVEV (reference sequence). DNA for the CDR3: TGTGCCAGCAGTTTTAACAGGCCCCCGACAGATACGCAGTATTTT. The encoded protein is CASSFNRPPTDTQYF.

This clone was counted a few times. A read error may produce the germline difference seen at one junction end. The chain recombines TRBV6-1 with TRBJ2-3; maybe TRBD1 (5 bases). Germline assignment: CDR1 MNHNS and CDR2 SASEGT. The CDR3 length is 16 residues. This chain's CDR3 is CASSATDMANTYTQYF. The CDR3 coding sequence is TGTGCCAGCAGTGCCACGGACATGGCTAACACATATACGCAGTATTTT.

This clone was seen a few times. The V gene is TRBV7-3, the J gene TRBJ2-5; D is possibly TRBD2 (6 bases). V dropped 5 bases and J dropped 4 bases, with 11 bases sitting between them. Per the germline V gene, CDR1 is SGHTA and CDR2 is FQGTGA. The CDR3 runs 13 residues. The DNA for the CDR3 is TGTGCCAGCAGCCTGGGACTCTCAGAGACCCAGTACTTC. It encodes CASSLGLSETQYF.

This clone was observed a handful of times. The CDR3 here is CASSFAGTVYNEQFF. In DNA form, the CDR3 reads TGTGCCAGCAGTTTCGCCGGGACAGTCTACAATGAGCAGTTCTTC. V is TRBV27 and J is TRBJ2-1, with 7 bases matching TRBD1. Germline CDR1 and CDR2: MNHEY and SMNVEV (reference sequence). The CDR3 contains 15 residues. V lost 3 bases, J lost 3 bases, and 5 bases stayed unmatched.

This clone has more than one count but fewer than ten. The chain joins TRBV2 to TRBJ1-5; a weak D match, TRBD1 (6 bases). CDR3 length: 14 amino acids. Germline CDR1 SNHLY, CDR2 FYNNEI. V shed 5 bases and J shed 5 bases, with 13 bases lying between them. CDR3 nucleotide sequence: TGTGCCAGCAGTTCCGGGACACCTTATCAGCCCCAGCATTTT. Translated, it gives CASSSGTPYQPQHF.

V gene TRBV11-2 combines with J gene TRBJ2-7; a weak D match, TRBD2 (5 bases). Deletions cut 6 bases from V and 4 bases from J, with 19 bases between. From germline, CDR1 is SGHAT and CDR2 FQNNGV. The CDR3 runs to 15 residues. The CDR3 loop is CASRPAEGAGYEQYF. CDR3 sequence (DNA): TGTGCCAGCAGACCCGCTGAGGGCGCTGGTTACGAGCAGTACTTC.